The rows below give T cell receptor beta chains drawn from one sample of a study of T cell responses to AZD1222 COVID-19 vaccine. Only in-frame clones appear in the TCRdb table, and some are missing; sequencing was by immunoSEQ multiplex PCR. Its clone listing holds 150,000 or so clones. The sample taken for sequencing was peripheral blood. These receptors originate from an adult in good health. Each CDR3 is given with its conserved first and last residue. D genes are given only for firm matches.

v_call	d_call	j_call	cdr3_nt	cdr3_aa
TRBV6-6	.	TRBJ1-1	TGTGCCAGCAGTTACTCGCAGGGTGAAGCTTTCTTT	CASSYSQGEAFF
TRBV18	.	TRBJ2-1	TGTGCCAGCTCACCGTCCGGTTATGAGCAGTTCTTC	CASSPSGYEQFF
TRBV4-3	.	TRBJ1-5	TGCGCCAGCAGCCAAGAACCAGGGTCTGGCAATCAGCCCCAGCATTTT	CASSQEPGSGNQPQHF
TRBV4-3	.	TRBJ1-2	TGCGCCAGCAGCCAAGAACGGAACTATGGCTACACCTTC	CASSQERNYGYTF
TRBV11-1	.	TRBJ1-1	TGTGCCAGCAGCTTAGCAGCGGGGTCGAACACTGAAGCTTTCTTT	CASSLAAGSNTEAFF
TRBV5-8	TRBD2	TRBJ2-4	TGTGCCAGCAGCTGGGTAGCGGGGGGCCTAGCCAAAAACATTCAGTACTTC	CASSWVAGGLAKNIQYF
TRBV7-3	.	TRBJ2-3	TGTGCCAGCAGATTACAGGGTACTAGCACAGATACGCAGTATTTT	CASRLQGTSTDTQYF
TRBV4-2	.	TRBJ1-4	TGTGCCAGCAGCCAAGGCGGAAGGGCGGGTAATGAAAAACTGTTTTTT	CASSQGGRAGNEKLFF
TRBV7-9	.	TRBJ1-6	TGTGCCAGCAGCTTAACCGACCCGTCACCCCTCCACTTT	CASSLTDPSPLHF
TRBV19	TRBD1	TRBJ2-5	TGTGCCAGTAGTATAGGGGCTGGGACAGTCCAAGAGACCCAGTACTTC	CASSIGAGTVQETQYF
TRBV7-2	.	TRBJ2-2	TGTGCCAGCAGCTTCCTTGGGGGTTCGGCCGGGGAGCTGTTTTTT	CASSFLGGSAGELFF
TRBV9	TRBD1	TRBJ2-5	TGTGCCAGCAGCGGAGGGACAGGTGGTTGGGAGACCCAGTACTTC	CASSGGTGGWETQYF
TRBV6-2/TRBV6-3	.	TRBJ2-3	TGTGCCAGCAGTTACAGGGAAACAGATACGCAGTATTTT	CASSYRETDTQYF
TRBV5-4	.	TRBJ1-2	TGTGCCAGCAGCTTGAGCTCCGCACCCTCACCCTATGGCTACACCTTC	CASSLSSAPSPYGYTF
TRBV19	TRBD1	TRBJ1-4	TGTGCCAGTAGTCCTTCACAGGGGGCTTTTGAAAAACTGTTTTTT	CASSPSQGAFEKLFF
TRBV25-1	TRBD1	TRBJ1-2	TGTGCCAGCAGTGACCTCGGACAGGGGAAGCGCTACACCTTC	CASSDLGQGKRYTF
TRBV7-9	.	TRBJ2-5	TGTGCCAGCAGCTTGTACGGGACTGAGAGAGAAGAGACCCAGTACTTC	CASSLYGTEREETQYF
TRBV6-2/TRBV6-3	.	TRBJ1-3	TGTGCCAGCAGTTACTTTACGAGAAACACCATATATTTT	CASSYFTRNTIYF
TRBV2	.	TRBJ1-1	TGTGCCAGCAGTGTAGAGGGGCCCGACACTGAAGCTTTCTTT	CASSVEGPDTEAFF
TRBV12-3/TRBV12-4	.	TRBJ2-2	TGTGCCAGCAGACAAGGGGTTCCCGGGGAGCTGTTTTTT	CASRQGVPGELFF
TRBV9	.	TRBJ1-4	TGTGCCAGCAGCCCCGGGGGGTCACCTAATGAAAAACTGTTTTTT	CASSPGGSPNEKLFF
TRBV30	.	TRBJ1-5	TGTGCCTGGAGTAGAACTAGCAATCAGCCCCAGCATTTT	CAWSRTSNQPQHF
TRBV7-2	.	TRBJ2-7	TGTGCCAGCAGCTTGGGGACACACTCCTACGAGCAGTACTTC	CASSLGTHSYEQYF
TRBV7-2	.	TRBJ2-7	TGTGCCAGCAGCTGGGACTTTGGCTACGAGCAGTACTTC	CASSWDFGYEQYF
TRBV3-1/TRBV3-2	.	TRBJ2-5	TGTGCCAGCAGCCAAGATTGGAGCACCCAGTACTTC	CASSQDWSTQYF
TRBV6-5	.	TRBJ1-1	TGTGCCAGCAGTTACAGCCCCCGGTTGGTTGGTACTGAAGCTTTCTTT	CASSYSPRLVGTEAFF
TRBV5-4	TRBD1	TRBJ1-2	TGTGCCAGCAGCTTGACTACAGGGGTTGGCTACACCTTC	CASSLTTGVGYTF
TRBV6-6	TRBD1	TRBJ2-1	TGTGCCAGCAGTTACTCGATCGGGACAGGGCCTAATGAGCAGTTCTTC	CASSYSIGTGPNEQFF
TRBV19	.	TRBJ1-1	TGTGCCAGTAGTTCCTTTGGGAACACTGAAGCTTTCTTT	CASSSFGNTEAFF
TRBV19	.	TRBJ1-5	TGTGCCAGTAGTATCGGCCTAGACCGTTATAGCAATCAGCCCCAGCATTTT	CASSIGLDRYSNQPQHF
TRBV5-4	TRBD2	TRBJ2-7	TGTGCCAGCAGCGCCCTAGCGGGGGGAACCTACGAGCAGTACTTC	CASSALAGGTYEQYF
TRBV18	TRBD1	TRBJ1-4	TGTGCCAGCTCAGCTCTCCGGGACAGGGGGATTTCGGGGAAAGAACTGTTTTTT	CASSALRDRGISGKELFF
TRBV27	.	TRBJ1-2	TGCGCCAGCAGTTTGGCAGAACCCACTACTAACTATGGCTACACCTTC	CASSLAEPTTNYGYTF
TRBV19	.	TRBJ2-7	TGTGCCAGTAGTACCAAACGGACCTCCTACGAGCAGTACTTC	CASSTKRTSYEQYF
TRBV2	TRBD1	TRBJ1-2	TGTGCCAGCAGCGCAGACAGGGTGGGTGGCTACACCTTC	CASSADRVGGYTF
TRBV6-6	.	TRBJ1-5	TGTGCCACCTCCCGGGGGTTCGGCAATCAGCCCCAGCATTTT	CATSRGFGNQPQHF
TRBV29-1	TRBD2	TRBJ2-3	TGCAGCGCTGGACTAGCCGGATCCACAGATACGCAGTATTTT	CSAGLAGSTDTQYF
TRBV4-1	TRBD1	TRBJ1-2	TGCGCCAGCAGCCAAGGGACAGGGGGGTTGGGCTACACCTTC	CASSQGTGGLGYTF
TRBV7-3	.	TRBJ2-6	TGTGCCAGCAGCTCCCAGCCCTCTGGGGCCAACGTCCTGACTTTC	CASSSQPSGANVLTF
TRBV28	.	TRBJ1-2	TGTGCCAGCCGCTCCGGGCCCTATGGCTACACCTTC	CASRSGPYGYTF
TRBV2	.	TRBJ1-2	TGTGCCAGCAGGGGCAGGAACTATGGCTACACCTTC	CASRGRNYGYTF
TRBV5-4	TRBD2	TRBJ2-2	TGTGCCAGCAGCCACGGGACTAGCGGGGAGAAGCTTACCGGGGAGCTGTTTTTT	CASSHGTSGEKLTGELFF
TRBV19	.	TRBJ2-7	TGTGCCAGTGCATCGGGCCCAACCTACGAGCAGTACTTC	CASASGPTYEQYF
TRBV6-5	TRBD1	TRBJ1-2	TGTGCCAGCAGACCGGGACAGGGCTTGAACGGCTACACCTTC	CASRPGQGLNGYTF
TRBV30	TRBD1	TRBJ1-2	TGTGCCTGGAACCGGGACAGTGGGGGCTACACCTTC	CAWNRDSGGYTF
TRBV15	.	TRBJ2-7	TGTGCCACCAGCAGAGTAGCAAGGACCGGATCCTACGAGCAGTACTTC	CATSRVARTGSYEQYF
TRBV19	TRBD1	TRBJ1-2	TGTGCCAGTAGTATAGAGGGGACAGGCGACTATGGCTACACCTTC	CASSIEGTGDYGYTF
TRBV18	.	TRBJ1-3	TGTGCCAGCTCACCAAGTCTCCAGGGGTCTGCTGGAAACACCATATATTTT	CASSPSLQGSAGNTIYF
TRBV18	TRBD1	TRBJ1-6	TGTGCCAGCTCCCTTACAGGGGACTCCTATAATTCACCCCTCCACTTT	CASSLTGDSYNSPLHF